These 5 T cell receptor beta chains came from one sample sequenced in a study of Ad26.COV2.S vaccination and SARS-CoV-2 variants. Stated treatment: roughly 20 received Ad26.COV2.S at low or high dose, single or two shots; several received placebo; per-sample allocation not given. Collection of the samples took place on day 63 after the first injection of vaccine or placebo. The protocol was immunoSEQ multiplex PCR, while the TCRdb copy is restricted to in-frame clones and leaves out a portion. Of hundreds of thousands of clones listed, 88% are singletons. The sample consisted of peripheral blood, taken in a trial of Ad26.COV2.S vaccine versus placebo. All receptors derive from a person between 18 and 59 years old who received the Ad26.COV2.S COVID-19 vaccine or a placebo.

The chain carries TRBV7-3 and TRBJ2-2; TRBD1 agrees at 8 bases. CDR3 length: 14 amino acids. Trimming took 5 bases from V and 5 from J; bases not matched to a gene: 4. Per germline, CDR1 SGHTA and CDR2 FQGTGA. This CDR3 is CASSPTGETGELFF. CDR3 coding DNA: TGTGCCAGCAGCCCGACAGGGGAGACCGGGGAGCTGTTTTTT.

The chain has TRBV3-1 (or the pseudogene TRBV3-2) and TRBJ1-1; D uncertain. V lost 2 bases and J lost 3, with 7 bases in between. This CDR3 has 13 residues. Germline CDR1 is LGHDT and CDR2 is YNNKEL (reference sequence). The CDR3 reads CASSQSLDTEAFF. Written as DNA, the CDR3 is TGTGCCAGCAGCCAATCCCTGGACACTGAAGCTTTCTTT.

Comments on this clone: Germline and junction disagree at one end, which may indicate a read error. The J gene is TRBJ2-5, the V gene TRBV7-7; D remains unclear. The CDR3 loop spans 14 amino acids. CDR1 SSHAT and CDR2 FNYEAQ come from the germline V gene (reference sequence). CDR3 in DNA: TGTGCTAGCAGCTTAGGTCTATTCCAAGAGACCCAGTACTTC. This encodes CASSLGLFQETQYF.

The V call is TRBV20-1, the J call TRBJ2-1; 9 bases are shared with TRBD2. The CDR3 covers 15 residues. The germline gives CDR1 DFQATT, CDR2 SNEGSKA (reference sequence). V lost 3 bases to trimming and J lost 10 bases; unmatched junction nucleotides: 13. This CDR3 is CSASLASGTSGEQFF. As DNA, the CDR3 is TGCAGTGCTAGTTTGGCTAGCGGGACATCGGGCGAGCAGTTCTTC.

This rearrangement joins TRBV7-9 to TRBJ2-4; TRBD2 is a possible D gene (5 bases). Trimming removed 1 base from V and 3 bases from J, with 7 bases in between. The length of the CDR3 is 14 residues. Per germline, CDR1 SEHNR and CDR2 FQNEAQ (reference sequence). The CDR3 loop reads CASSLGEIKNIQYF. In DNA, the CDR3 is TGTGCCAGCAGCTTAGGGGAGATCAAAAACATTCAGTACTTC.